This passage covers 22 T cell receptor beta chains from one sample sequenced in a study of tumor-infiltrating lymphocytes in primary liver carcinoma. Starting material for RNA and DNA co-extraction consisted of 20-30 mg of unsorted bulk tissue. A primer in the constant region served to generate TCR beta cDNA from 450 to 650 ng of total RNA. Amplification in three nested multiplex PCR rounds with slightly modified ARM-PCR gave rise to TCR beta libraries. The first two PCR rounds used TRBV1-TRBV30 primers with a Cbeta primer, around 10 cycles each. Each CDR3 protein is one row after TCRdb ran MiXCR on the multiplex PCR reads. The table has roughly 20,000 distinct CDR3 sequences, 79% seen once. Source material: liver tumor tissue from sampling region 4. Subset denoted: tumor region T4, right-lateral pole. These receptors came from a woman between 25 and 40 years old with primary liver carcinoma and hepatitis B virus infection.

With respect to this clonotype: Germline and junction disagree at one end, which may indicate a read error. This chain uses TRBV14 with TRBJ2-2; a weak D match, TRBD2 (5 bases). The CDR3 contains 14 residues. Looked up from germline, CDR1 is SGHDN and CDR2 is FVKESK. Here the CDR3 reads CASSPGRNTGKLFF. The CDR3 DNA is TGCGCCAGCAGCCCAGGACGGAACACCGGGAAACTGTTTTTT.

As DNA, the CDR3 is TGTGCCAACATAGCTCGGGACAGGGGGCGTAAGAGGTGGAGTAACACTGAAGCTTTCTTT. It is translated as CANIARDRGRKRWSNTEAFF. The chain links TRBV11-2 to TRBJ1-1; 12 bases match TRBD1. The germline V gene has CDR1 SGHAT and CDR2 FQNNGV. The CDR3 consists of 20 residues. V gave up 10 bases and J gave up 2 bases; unmatched junction bases: 23.

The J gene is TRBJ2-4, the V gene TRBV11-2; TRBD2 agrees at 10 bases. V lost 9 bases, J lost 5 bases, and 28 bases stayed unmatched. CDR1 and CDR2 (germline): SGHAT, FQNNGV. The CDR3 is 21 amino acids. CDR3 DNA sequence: TGTGCCAGGAGCCATGCCGGGACATTTACCGTGGCTAGCGGGAGACAAAACATTCAGTACTTC. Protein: CARSHAGTFTVASGRQNIQYF.

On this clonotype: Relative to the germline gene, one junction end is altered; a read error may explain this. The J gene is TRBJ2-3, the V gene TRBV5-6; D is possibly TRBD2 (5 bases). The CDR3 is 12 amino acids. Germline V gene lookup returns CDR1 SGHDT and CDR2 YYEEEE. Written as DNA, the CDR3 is TGTGCCAGTAGCCTGAGGGTAGATACGCAGTATTTC. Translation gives CASSLRVDTQYF.

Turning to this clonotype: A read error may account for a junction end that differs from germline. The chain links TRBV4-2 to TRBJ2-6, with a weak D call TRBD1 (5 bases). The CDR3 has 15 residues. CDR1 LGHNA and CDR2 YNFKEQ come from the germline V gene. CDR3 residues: CVSSHEDSGANVLSF. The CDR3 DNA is TGCGTCAGCAGCCATGAGGATTCTGGGGCCAACGTCCTGTCTTTC.

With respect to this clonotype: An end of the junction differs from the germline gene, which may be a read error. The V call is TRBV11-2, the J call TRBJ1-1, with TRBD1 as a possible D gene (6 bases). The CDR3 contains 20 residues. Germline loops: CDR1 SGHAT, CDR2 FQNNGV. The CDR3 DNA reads TGTGCCAACAGCGCCCGGGATAGGGGGTGCAAGAGGTGGAGTAACACTGAAGCTTTCTTT. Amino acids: CANSARDRGCKRWSNTEAFF.

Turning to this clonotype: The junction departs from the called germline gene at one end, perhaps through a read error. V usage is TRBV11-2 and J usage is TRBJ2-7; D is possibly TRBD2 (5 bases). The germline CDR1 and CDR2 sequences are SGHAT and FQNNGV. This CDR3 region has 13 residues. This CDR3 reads CVSSPGNTYERYF. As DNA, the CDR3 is TGTGTCAGCAGCCCCGGGAACACATACGAGCGGTACTTC.

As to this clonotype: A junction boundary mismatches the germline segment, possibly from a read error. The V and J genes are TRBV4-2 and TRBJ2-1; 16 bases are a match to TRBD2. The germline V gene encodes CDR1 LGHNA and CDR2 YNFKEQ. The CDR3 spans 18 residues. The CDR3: CASSLGTSGRAEVNKQSF. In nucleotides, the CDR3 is TGTGCCAGCAGCCTCGGGACTAGCGGGAGGGCTGAGGTGAATAAGCAGTCCTTC.

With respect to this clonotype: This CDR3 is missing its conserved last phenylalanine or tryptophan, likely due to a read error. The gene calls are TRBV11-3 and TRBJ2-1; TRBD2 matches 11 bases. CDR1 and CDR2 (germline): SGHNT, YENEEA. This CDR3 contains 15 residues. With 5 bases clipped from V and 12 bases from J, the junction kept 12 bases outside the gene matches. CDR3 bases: TGTGCCAGCAGCCGACTAGCGGGGTGGGGGTATGTGCAGTTCTTA. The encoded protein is CASSRLAGWGYVQFL.

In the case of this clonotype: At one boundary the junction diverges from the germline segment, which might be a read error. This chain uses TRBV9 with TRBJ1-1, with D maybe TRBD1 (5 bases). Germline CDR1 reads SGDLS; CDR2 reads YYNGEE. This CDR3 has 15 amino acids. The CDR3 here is CASSVGGARGTVAFF. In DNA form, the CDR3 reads TGTGCCAGCAGCGTAGGCGGGGCTAGGGGCACTGTAGCTTTCTTT.

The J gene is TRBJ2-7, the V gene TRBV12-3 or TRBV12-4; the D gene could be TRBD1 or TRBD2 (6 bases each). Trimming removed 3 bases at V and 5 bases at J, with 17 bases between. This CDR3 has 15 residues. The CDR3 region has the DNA TGTGCCAGCAGTTTTCGGGGGCAGGTGAATCACGAGCAGTACTTC. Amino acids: CASSFRGQVNHEQYF.

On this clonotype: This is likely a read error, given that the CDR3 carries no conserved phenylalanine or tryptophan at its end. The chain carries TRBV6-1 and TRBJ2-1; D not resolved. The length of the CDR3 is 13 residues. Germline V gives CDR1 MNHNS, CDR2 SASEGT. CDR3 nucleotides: TGTGCTAGCAGTGGGAAAGTCTTCGGTGAACAGTTCTAC. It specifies CASSGKVFGEQFY.

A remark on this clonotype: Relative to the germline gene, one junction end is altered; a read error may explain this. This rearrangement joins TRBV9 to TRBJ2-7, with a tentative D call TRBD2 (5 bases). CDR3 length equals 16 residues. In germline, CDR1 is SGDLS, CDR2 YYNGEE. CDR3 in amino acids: CASSPSRLPRGNEQYF. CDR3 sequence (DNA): TGTGCTAGCAGTCCTTCCAGGCTTCCTCGGGGTAATGAGCAGTACTTC.

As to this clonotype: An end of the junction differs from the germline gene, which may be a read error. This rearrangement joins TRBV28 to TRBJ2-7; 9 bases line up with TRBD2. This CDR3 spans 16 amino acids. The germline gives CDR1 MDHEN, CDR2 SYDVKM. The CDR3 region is CASNSPWLAGINEQYF. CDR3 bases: TGTGCTAGCAATTCGCCTTGGCTAGCGGGAATCAACGAGCAGTACTTC.

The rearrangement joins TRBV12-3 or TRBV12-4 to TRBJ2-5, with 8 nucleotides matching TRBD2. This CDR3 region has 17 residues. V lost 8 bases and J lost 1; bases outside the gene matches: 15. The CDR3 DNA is TGTGCCAGCGGCACTCTATCCCGCGGGAGGTTCCAAGAGACCCAGTACTTC. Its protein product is CASGTLSRGRFQETQYF.

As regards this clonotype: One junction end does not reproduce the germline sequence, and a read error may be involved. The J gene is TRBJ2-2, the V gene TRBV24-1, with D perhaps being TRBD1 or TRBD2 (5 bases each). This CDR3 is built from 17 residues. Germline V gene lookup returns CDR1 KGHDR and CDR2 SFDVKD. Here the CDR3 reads CGTSPPGLGANTGELFF. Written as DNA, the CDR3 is TGTGGCACCAGCCCGCCGGGGCTTGGCGCGAACACCGGGGAGCTGTTTTTT.

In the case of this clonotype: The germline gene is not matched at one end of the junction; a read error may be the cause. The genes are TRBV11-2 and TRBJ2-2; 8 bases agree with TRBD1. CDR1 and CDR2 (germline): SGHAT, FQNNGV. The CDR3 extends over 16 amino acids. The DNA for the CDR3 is TGTGCCAGCAGATCACAGGGGGGTCCAGACACCGGGGAGCCGTTTTTT. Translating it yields CASRSQGGPDTGEPFF.

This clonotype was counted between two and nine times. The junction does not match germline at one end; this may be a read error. CDR3 DNA sequence: TGTGCCAACAGCTTAGAAGACTCAGATACGCAGTATTTT. This translates into CANSLEDSDTQYF. The chain has TRBV13 and TRBJ2-3; D ambiguous. Germline-derived CDR1 and CDR2 are PRHDT and FYEKMQ (reference sequence). This CDR3 region has 13 residues.

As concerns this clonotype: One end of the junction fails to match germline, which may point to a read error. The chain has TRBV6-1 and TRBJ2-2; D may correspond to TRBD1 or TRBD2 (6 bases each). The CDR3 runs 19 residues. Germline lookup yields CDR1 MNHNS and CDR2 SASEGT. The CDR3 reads CASSETLPGGAANNWELFF. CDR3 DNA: TGTGCCAGCAGTGAAACCCTTCCCGGGGGCGCCGCGAACAACTGGGAACTGTTTTTT.

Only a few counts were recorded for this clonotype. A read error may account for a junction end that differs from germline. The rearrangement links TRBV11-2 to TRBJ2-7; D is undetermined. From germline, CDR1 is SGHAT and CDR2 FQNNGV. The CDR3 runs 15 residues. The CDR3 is CASSLGVNGSCEQYF. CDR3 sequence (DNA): TGTGCCAGCAGTTTAGGAGTTAACGGTTCCTGCGAGCAGTACTTC.

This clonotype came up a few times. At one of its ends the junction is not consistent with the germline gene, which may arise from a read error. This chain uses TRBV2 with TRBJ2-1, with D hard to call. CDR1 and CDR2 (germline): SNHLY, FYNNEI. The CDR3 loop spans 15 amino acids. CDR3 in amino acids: CAGAHVWHSYSEQFF. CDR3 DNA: TGTGCCGGAGCACATGTATGGCATTCCTACAGTGAGCAGTTCTTC.

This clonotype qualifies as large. The CDR3 DNA sequence: TGTGCCAGCAGCTTTAAGTGGAGCTATAATTCACCCCTCCACTTT. Translating gives CASSFKWSYNSPLHF. The rearrangement links TRBV11-3 to TRBJ1-6, with unresolved D. With 3 bases removed from V and 3 bases from J, the gap between germline ends came to 9 bases. In germline, CDR1 is SGHNT, CDR2 YENEEA. The CDR3 spans 15 residues.